Sequencing of this T cell receptor (beta chain) was carried out in a study of OX40 agonist ivuxolimab in advanced cancers. Study at large: At 0.01 to 10 mg/kg, ivuxolimab was administered intravenously to patients every 2 weeks.

Profiling relied on immunoSEQ multiplex PCR, and the TCRdb table lists in-frame clones only, not all of them. The sample lists approximately 60,000 clones, around 80% occurring once. The CDR3 loop spans 13 amino acids. V gave up 3 bases and J gave up 5 bases, with 10 bases separating them. Germline values: CDR1 LNHDA, CDR2 SQIVND (reference sequence). The input for sequencing was CD4+ or CD8+ T cells sorted from blood, taken in a trial of the OX40 agonist ivuxolimab. This clonotype originated in an adult with an advanced solid tumor such as melanoma, head and neck, liver or kidney cancer. This chain joins TRBV19 and TRBJ2-5, with D tentatively TRBD1 or TRBD2 (5 bases each). Written as DNA, the CDR3 is TGTGCCAGTAGTATCCCTGGGGACGAGACCCAGTACTTC. Translating it yields CASSIPGDETQYF.